The 24 T cell receptor beta chains given below trace back to one sample, sequenced in a study of OX40 agonist ivuxolimab in advanced cancers. Libraries were prepared by immunoSEQ multiplex PCR; TCRdb keeps only in-frame clonotypes and omits some of them. The top ten clones hold roughly a third of a sample with nearly 35,000 clones, 80% to 95% of them seen once. Sequencing used CD4+ or CD8+ T cells sorted from blood, obtained in a trial of the OX40 agonist ivuxolimab. The receptors were gathered from an adult with an advanced solid tumor such as melanoma, head and neck, liver or kidney cancer.

The chain joins TRBV6-5 to TRBJ2-1; 7 nucleotides align to TRBD2. With V trimmed by 5 bases and J by 8 bases, 12 bases remained unmatched. The CDR3 covers 15 residues. Looked up from germline, CDR1 is MNHEY and CDR2 is SVGAGI. The CDR3 reads CASSQQKAGTHEQFF. The CDR3 DNA reads TGTGCCAGCAGTCAACAAAAAGCGGGAACGCATGAGCAGTTCTTC.

The V gene is TRBV29-1, the J gene TRBJ2-2, with D perhaps TRBD1 (7 bases). Germline loops: CDR1 SQVTM, CDR2 ANQGSEA. This CDR3 is built from 14 residues. Trimming removed 4 bases at V and 4 bases at J, with 13 bases between. CDR3 residues: CSVGAGGSTGELFF. The CDR3 coding sequence is TGCAGCGTTGGGGCAGGGGGGAGCACCGGGGAGCTGTTTTTT.

Concerning this clone: Other nucleotide sequences in the sample specify the same CDR3. This chain joins TRBV6-5 and TRBJ2-7, with D perhaps matching TRBD2 (6 bases). Germline-derived CDR1 and CDR2 are MNHEY and SVGAGI. V was cut by 5 bases and J by 6 bases, with 20 bases left in between. The CDR3 consists of 15 residues. The CDR3 DNA follows: TGTGCCAGCAGTCACCTGCCCGGGACTCATCTCGAGCAGTACTTC. This gives the protein CASSHLPGTHLEQYF.

The chain combines TRBV30 with TRBJ1-2; TRBD1 might be the D (5 bases). CDR1 is GTSNPN and CDR2 is SVGIG in the germline V gene (reference sequence). V was cut by 3 bases and J by 1 base, with 12 bases left in between. The CDR3 runs 14 residues. CDR3 coding DNA: TGTGCCTGGAGGAGGGACCGTTTTAACTATGGCTACACCTTC. As protein: CAWRRDRFNYGYTF.

The V call is TRBV29-1, the J call TRBJ1-2, with 9 bases aligning to TRBD1. CDR1 and CDR2 (germline): SQVTM, ANQGSEA. This CDR3 is built from 13 residues. Trimming at V came to 5 bases and at J to 3 bases, leaving 4 bases not matched to a gene. The CDR3 protein is CSVPGQGHYGYTF. In DNA form, the CDR3 reads TGCAGCGTTCCCGGACAGGGGCACTATGGCTACACCTTC.

This chain links TRBV9 with TRBJ2-2, with TRBD2 identical over 7 bases. V trimming: 0 bases; J trimming: 4 bases; junction bases outside the gene matches: 6. Germline V CDR1 and CDR2: SGDLS, YYNGEE. CDR3 length equals 16 residues. This chain's CDR3 is CASSVEGGSGTGELFF. CDR3 bases: TGTGCCAGCAGCGTAGAGGGCGGGAGTGGCACCGGGGAGCTGTTTTTT.

The chain links TRBV9 to TRBJ2-7, with TRBD2 as a possible D gene (6 bases). The germline gives CDR1 SGDLS, CDR2 YYNGEE. The CDR3 totals 13 residues. Trimming removed 0 bases from V and 12 bases from J, with 16 bases in between. The CDR3 DNA reads as TGTGCCAGCAGCGTAGATGGTAGCGGAGCCTTGTACTTC. It yields the protein CASSVDGSGALYF.

The rearrangement links TRBV13 to TRBJ2-7, with 8 bases fitting TRBD1. This CDR3 has 16 amino acids. Per the germline V gene, CDR1 is PRHDT and CDR2 is FYEKMQ (reference sequence). Losses at the gene ends were 0 bases for V and 2 bases for J; bases not matched to a gene: 6. The CDR3: CASSLGGQGSAYEQYF. In DNA, the CDR3 is TGTGCCAGCAGCTTAGGCGGACAGGGATCTGCCTACGAGCAGTACTTC. Together with reference TRBV13 and TRBJ2-7, the CDR3 gives the full variable domain: AAGVIQSPRHLIKEKRETATLKCYPIPRHDTVYWYQQGPGQDPQFLISFYEKMQSDKGSIPDRFSAQQFSDYHSELNMSSLELGDSALYFCASSLGGQGSAYEQYFGPGTRLTVT.

The rearrangement links TRBV6-1 to TRBJ1-4, with TRBD1 as a possible D gene (5 bases). Trimming cost V 4 bases and J 8 bases, with 14 bases left between them. Germline values: CDR1 MNHNS, CDR2 SASEGT. This CDR3 region has 14 residues. The CDR3 bases are TGTGCCAGCAGTGCCCAGCAGGGAGGGGAAAAACTGTTTTTT. This gives the protein CASSAQQGGEKLFF.

This chain joins TRBV6-5 and TRBJ1-3; D is unclear. The ends were cut back, 0 bases at V and 0 bases at J, with 6 bases in the middle. CDR3 length equals 15 residues. CDR1 and CDR2 (germline): MNHEY, SVGAGI. The CDR3 protein is CASSYSEISGNTIYF. CDR3 nucleotide sequence: TGTGCCAGCAGTTACTCGGAAATCTCTGGAAACACCATATATTTT.

A remark on this clone: Sequence at one end of the junction differs from germline and may be a read error. This chain connects TRBV29-1 to TRBJ2-7; 13 positions match TRBD2. The CDR3 is made up of 14 amino acids. CDR1 and CDR2 (germline): SQVTM, ANQGSEA. CDR3 region: CSVEGLAGDYEQYF. The CDR3 bases are TGCAGCGTGGAAGGACTAGCGGGAGATTACGAGCAGTACTTC.

In this sample, this clone turned up once. The CDR3 nucleotides read TGTGCCATCAGCCTCTCCCGGGACAATCGAGACACCATATATTTT. This encodes CAISLSRDNRDTIYF. The chain uses TRBV10-3 and TRBJ1-3, with a possible D match to TRBD1 (6 bases). Trimming removed 6 bases from V and 8 bases from J, with 20 bases in between. CDR1 is ENHRY, CDR2 SYGVKD, per germline. CDR3 length: 15 amino acids.

V gene TRBV13 combines with J gene TRBJ2-1; a weak D match, TRBD2 (6 bases). V was shortened by 1 base and J by 4 bases, with 20 bases between the two germline ends. CDR1 is PRHDT and CDR2 is FYEKMQ in the germline V gene (reference sequence). This CDR3 has 18 residues. CDR3 bases: TGTGCCAGCAGCTTAGACCAGGCCGAATTTAGCGGATACAATGAGCAGTTCTTC. Translated, it gives CASSLDQAEFSGYNEQFF.

The gene calls are TRBV27 and TRBJ2-7, with 14 bases matching TRBD2. V was pared by 8 bases and J by 2 bases, with 5 bases of the junction left unmatched. The CDR3 has 15 residues. The germline gives CDR1 MNHEY, CDR2 SMNVEV (reference sequence). This CDR3 reads CASSGTSGRPYEQYF. The DNA for the CDR3 is TGTGCCAGCTCCGGGACTAGCGGGAGACCCTACGAGCAGTACTTC.

The count of this clone is one. This chain connects TRBV27 to TRBJ1-6; D unresolved. The CDR3 loop spans 12 amino acids. Looked up from germline, CDR1 is MNHEY and CDR2 is SMNVEV (reference sequence). V dropped 4 bases and J dropped 10 bases, with 8 bases sitting between them. This CDR3 reads CASSSNASPLHF. The CDR3 DNA sequence: TGTGCCAGCAGTTCCAATGCCTCACCCCTCCACTTT.

This chain links TRBV19 with TRBJ2-7, with D perhaps matching TRBD1 (6 bases). There are 14 residues in the CDR3. Trimming took 6 bases from V and 2 from J, leaving 14 bases between them. CDR1 and CDR2 from the germline V gene are LNHDA and SQIVND (reference sequence). The CDR3 sequence: CASSLDRLTYEQYF. DNA for the CDR3: TGTGCCAGTAGCCTCGACAGGTTAACCTACGAGCAGTACTTC.

The gene calls are TRBV19 and TRBJ1-5; TRBD1 aligns across 8 bases. This CDR3 contains 14 residues. Germline V gives CDR1 LNHDA, CDR2 SQIVND (reference sequence). The V and J ends lost 6 bases and 4 bases, in that order; junction bases with no gene match: 5. The CDR3 DNA is TGTGCCAGTAGGCAGGGGGCTACAAATCAGCCCCAGCATTTT. This sequence encodes CASRQGATNQPQHF.

The chain employs TRBV4-1 and TRBJ2-1; D possibly corresponds to TRBD2 (6 bases). This CDR3 is 13 amino acids long. The V gene lost 4 bases and the J gene lost 9 bases, with 13 bases spanning the gap. CDR1 and CDR2 from the germline V gene are MGHRA and YSYEKL. CDR3 loop: CASSLAVWGEQFF. The CDR3 region has the DNA TGCGCCAGCAGCCTAGCGGTCTGGGGTGAGCAGTTCTTC.

The CDR3 region has the DNA TGTGCCAGCAGCTTCCCCGAGGGGGGCAGGACTGAAGCTTTCTTT. The encoded protein is CASSFPEGGRTEAFF. The V call is TRBV7-9, the J call TRBJ1-1; D perhaps matches TRBD1 (6 bases). V gave up 3 bases and J gave up 5 bases, with 16 bases separating them. Germline CDR1 is SEHNR and CDR2 is FQNEAQ (reference sequence). The CDR3 runs 15 residues.

The chain couples TRBV5-5 to TRBJ2-3; a weak D match, TRBD1 (6 bases). The V end was cut by 4 bases, the J end by 0 bases, with 12 bases between. The length of the CDR3 is 15 residues. Germline-derived CDR1 and CDR2 are SGHKS and YYEKEE (reference sequence). The CDR3 nucleotides read TGTGCCAGCAGCCACAGGGCAACAAGCACAGATACGCAGTATTTT. Protein sequence: CASSHRATSTDTQYF.

The rearrangement uses TRBV10-3 and TRBJ2-7; no firm D call. The germline gives CDR1 ENHRY, CDR2 SYGVKD. The CDR3 contains 15 residues. The germline V and J ends were trimmed by 2 bases and 6 bases, with 17 bases remaining between them. In DNA form, the CDR3 reads TGTGCCATCAGTGAGGTGTCCGTTTTTGGGTTCGAGCAGTACTTC. It encodes CAISEVSVFGFEQYF.

This chain connects TRBV6-5 to TRBJ2-2; 8 bases line up with TRBD2. The V gene's germline CDR1 is MNHEY and CDR2 SVGAGI. The CDR3 loop spans 14 amino acids. V lost 8 bases to trimming and J lost 3 bases; unmatched junction nucleotides: 5. This CDR3 reads CASGISGDTGELFF. In nucleotides, the CDR3 is TGTGCCAGCGGTATTAGCGGGGACACCGGGGAGCTGTTTTTT.

This clone has only one observation. The V call is TRBV12-5, the J call TRBJ1-5, with a possible D match to TRBD1 (5 bases). The CDR3 consists of 12 residues. In germline, CDR1 is LGHNT, CDR2 FRNRAP. Trimming took off 7 bases at V and 7 bases at J, with 11 bases between the two ends. The CDR3 nucleotides read TGTGCTAGTGCCCAGGGCGGGCAGCCCCAGCATTTT. It yields the protein CASAQGGQPQHF.

CDR3 coding DNA: TGTGCCTGGAGTGCCGACAGGGGGTCCCACGAGCAGTACTTC. Encoded protein: CAWSADRGSHEQYF. The chain is built from TRBV30 and TRBJ2-7; TRBD1 matches at 9 bases. The CDR3 is made up of 14 amino acids. Germline loops: CDR1 GTSNPN, CDR2 SVGIG (reference sequence). The V segment lost 1 base and the J segment 5 bases; nucleotides outside the gene matches: 6.